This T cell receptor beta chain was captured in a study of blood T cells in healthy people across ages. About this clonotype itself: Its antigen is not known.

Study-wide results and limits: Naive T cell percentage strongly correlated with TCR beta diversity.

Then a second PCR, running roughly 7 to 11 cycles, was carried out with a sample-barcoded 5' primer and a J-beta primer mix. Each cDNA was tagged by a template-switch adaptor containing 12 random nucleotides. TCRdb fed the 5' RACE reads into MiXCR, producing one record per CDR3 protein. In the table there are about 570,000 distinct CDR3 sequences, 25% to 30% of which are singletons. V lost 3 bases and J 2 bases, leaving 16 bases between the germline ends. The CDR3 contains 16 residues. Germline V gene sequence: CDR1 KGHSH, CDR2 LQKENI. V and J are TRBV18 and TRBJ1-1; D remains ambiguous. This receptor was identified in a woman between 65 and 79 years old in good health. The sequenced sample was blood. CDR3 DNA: TGTGCCAGCTCACCGAACTCACAAAGAGCCAACACTGAAGCTTTCTTT. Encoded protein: CASSPNSQRANTEAFF.